This entry lists 24 T cell receptor beta chains sequenced from one sample in a study of OX40 agonist ivuxolimab in advanced cancers. The table came from immunoSEQ multiplex PCR; TCRdb's copy has only in-frame clones and leaves some out. The sample contains more than 25,000 clones, around 87% of which appear only once. Sequenced here: CD4+ or CD8+ T cells sorted from blood, sampled in a trial of the OX40 agonist ivuxolimab. Receptors originate from an adult with an advanced solid tumor such as melanoma, head and neck, liver or kidney cancer.

This clone was seen a single time. This sequence joins TRBV19 and TRBJ2-1, with D maybe TRBD2 (5 bases). The germline V and J ends were trimmed by 3 bases and 9 bases, with 18 bases remaining between them. The CDR3 sequence is 15 residues long. Germline V gene data show CDR1 as LNHDA and CDR2 as SQIVND (reference sequence). In nucleotides, the CDR3 is TGTGCCAGTAGTATTCCGAAACTAGGGTCCGGTGAGCAGTTCTTC. This gives the protein CASSIPKLGSGEQFF.

The genes are TRBV7-6 and TRBJ2-1; weak D call: TRBD2 (6 bases). Germline CDR1 reads SGHVS; CDR2 reads FNYEAQ. The V end lost 5 bases, the J end lost 7 bases, and 15 bases lay between the germline ends. The CDR3 is made up of 14 amino acids. CDR3 nucleotide sequence: TGTGCCAGCAGCAGACCCGGGACTCAGAATGAGCAGTTCTTC. Its translation: CASSRPGTQNEQFF. Based on the CDR3 plus reference TRBV7-6 and TRBJ2-1, the full variable domain is GAGVSQSPRYKVTKRGQDVALRCDPISGHVSLYWYRQALGQGPEFLTYFNYEAQQDKSGLPNDRFSAERPEGSISTLTIQRTEQRDSAMYRCASSRPGTQNEQFFGPGTRLTVL.

Written as DNA, the CDR3 is TGTGCCAGCAGCCCTGGAACCTACGAGCAGTACTTC. Its protein product is CASSPGTYEQYF. The chain couples TRBV5-5 to TRBJ2-7, with D unclear. The germline V gene encodes CDR1 SGHKS and CDR2 YYEKEE (reference sequence). Trimming took 4 bases from V and 2 from J, leaving 7 bases between them. There are 12 residues in the CDR3.

The V and J genes are TRBV19 and TRBJ2-2; 12 nucleotides match TRBD2. CDR3 length: 18 residues. Looked up from germline, CDR1 is LNHDA and CDR2 is SQIVND (reference sequence). Trimming removed 7 bases from V and 0 bases from J; junction bases left unmatched: 9. DNA of the CDR3: TGTGCCAGTACCCTTAAGTGGACTAGCGGGACGAACACCGGGGAGCTGTTTTTT. The encoded protein is CASTLKWTSGTNTGELFF.

CDR3 in DNA: TGTGCCAGCGACAACGGGCAGGGGGGCACTGAAGCTTTCTTT. This codes for CASDNGQGGTEAFF. The V and J genes are TRBV28 and TRBJ1-1; TRBD1 aligns across 7 bases. The CDR3 has 14 amino acids. V shed 8 bases and J 4 bases; nucleotides not matched to a gene: 10. Germline V gene data show CDR1 as MDHEN and CDR2 as SYDVKM. Variable domain in full (rest from reference TRBV28 and TRBJ1-1): DVKVTQSSRYLVKRTGEKVFLECVQDMDHENMFWYRQDPGLGLRLIYFSYDVKMKEKGDIPEGYSVSREKKERFSLILESASTNQTSMYLCASDNGQGGTEAFFGQGTRLTVV.

The V gene is TRBV11-2, the J gene TRBJ2-1; 9 nucleotides align to TRBD2. Trimming removed 4 bases from V and 4 bases from J; junction bases left unmatched: 5. From germline, CDR1 is SGHAT and CDR2 FQNNGV. The CDR3 loop spans 15 amino acids. The CDR3 nucleotides are TGTGCCAGCAGCTCCACTAGCGGGTTATACAATGAGCAGTTCTTC. Its translation is CASSSTSGLYNEQFF.

This chain's CDR3 is CASSLATGGPSGNTIYF. CDR3 DNA sequence: TGTGCCAGCAGCTTGGCGACAGGGGGACCTTCTGGAAACACCATATATTTT. The rearrangement joins TRBV7-9 to TRBJ1-3; 9 bases line up with TRBD1. Germline V gene sequence: CDR1 SEHNR, CDR2 FQNEAQ (reference sequence). V lost 3 bases, J lost 1 base, and 7 bases stayed unmatched. This CDR3 region has 17 residues.

The chain recombines TRBV7-2 with TRBJ2-7; 8 bases align to TRBD1. Unmatched junction bases numbered 3, after V lost 2 bases and J lost 6 bases. Germline lookup yields CDR1 SGHTA and CDR2 FQGNSA. The CDR3 extends over 13 amino acids. The CDR3 sequence: CASSLQGAIEQYF. Written as DNA, the CDR3 is TGTGCCAGCAGCTTACAGGGGGCGATCGAGCAGTACTTC. Combining the CDR3 with reference TRBV7-2 and TRBJ2-7 gives the whole variable domain GAGVSQSPSNKVTEKGKDVELRCDPISGHTALYWYRQSLGQGLEFLIYFQGNSAPDKSGLPSDRFSAERTGGSVSTLTIQRTQQEDSAVYLCASSLQGAIEQYFGPGTRLTVT.

The chain couples TRBV6-5 to TRBJ1-5; D not resolved. The CDR3 runs to 14 residues. The germline V and J ends were trimmed by 2 bases and 1 base, with 6 bases remaining between them. Looked up from germline, CDR1 is MNHEY and CDR2 is SVGAGI. The CDR3 is CASSYGLSNQPQHF. CDR3 bases: TGTGCCAGCAGTTACGGTCTAAGCAATCAGCCCCAGCATTTT.

This chain joins TRBV28 and TRBJ1-1; D is ambiguous. Germline-derived CDR1 and CDR2 are MDHEN and SYDVKM. V lost 5 bases and J 0 bases, leaving 10 bases between the germline ends. The CDR3 contains 14 residues. The CDR3 sequence is CASSLGVVNTEAFF. CDR3 bases: TGTGCCAGCAGTCTCGGGGTCGTGAACACTGAAGCTTTCTTT.

This chain joins TRBV5-4 and TRBJ2-7, with 8 bases matching TRBD1. Losses at the gene ends were 2 bases for V and 6 bases for J; bases not matched to a gene: 7. CDR1 is SGHNT and CDR2 is YYREEE in the germline V gene (reference sequence). The CDR3 consists of 14 residues. As DNA, the CDR3 is TGTGCCAGCAGCTTTGGGACAGGAGCCATCGAGCAGTACTTC. It specifies CASSFGTGAIEQYF.

This rearrangement joins TRBV7-6 to TRBJ2-2, with D unclear. V gave up 1 base and J gave up 6 bases, with 6 bases separating them. The germline V gene encodes CDR1 SGHVS and CDR2 FNYEAQ. The CDR3 has 13 residues. The DNA for the CDR3 is TGTGCCAGCAGCTTAGTCTCGGCCGGGGAGCTGTTTTTT. Translating gives CASSLVSAGELFF.

The chain carries TRBV30 and TRBJ2-7; D call uncertain. Trimming shortened V by 2 bases and J by 5 bases, and 22 bases separated the two germline ends. Germline CDR1 is GTSNPN and CDR2 is SVGIG (reference sequence). The CDR3 is 16 residues long. CDR3 nucleotide sequence: TGTGCCTGGAGTCCCATACTATACCTCCCCCCCCACGAGCAGTACTTC. Its protein product is CAWSPILYLPPHEQYF.

This chain joins TRBV2 and TRBJ2-7; 13 nucleotides agree with TRBD2. The CDR3 has 14 amino acids. Germline lookup yields CDR1 SNHLY and CDR2 FYNNEI. The trim removed 6 bases at V and 9 bases at J, leaving 8 bases unmatched. Here the CDR3 DNA reads TGTGCCAGCAGAGAGGGACTAGCGGGAACGGTGCAGTACTTC. Translated: CASREGLAGTVQYF.

The gene calls are TRBV2 and TRBJ1-4, with TRBD1 identical over 11 bases. CDR3 length equals 17 residues. V shed 6 bases, J shed 2 bases, and the junction held 8 bases outside the gene matches. CDR1 is SNHLY and CDR2 is FYNNEI in the germline V gene. The CDR3 loop is CASSAGQGASTNEKLFF. The CDR3 DNA sequence: TGTGCCAGCAGCGCTGGACAGGGGGCGAGCACTAATGAAAAACTGTTTTTT.

This clone was detected once. The genes are TRBV19 and TRBJ1-5, with D perhaps matching TRBD1 (5 bases). V lost 1 base, J lost 1 base, and 11 bases lay in between. The CDR3 consists of 16 residues. Per germline, CDR1 LNHDA and CDR2 SQIVND (reference sequence). The CDR3 loop is CASSIVWGPSNQPQHF. CDR3 DNA sequence: TGTGCCAGTAGTATAGTCTGGGGCCCCAGCAATCAGCCCCAGCATTTT.

The chain carries TRBV29-1 and TRBJ2-3; TRBD2 aligns across 10 bases. The V gene end was trimmed by 4 bases and the J gene end by 4 bases; junction bases not matched to a gene: 5. Germline CDR1 reads SQVTM; CDR2 reads ANQGSEA. The CDR3 is 14 amino acids. CDR3 bases: TGCAGCGTTGCTAGCGGGGGAGGGGCAGATACGCAGTATTTT. It encodes CSVASGGGADTQYF.

This chain links TRBV15 with TRBJ1-2; D is unresolved. The V gene lost 0 bases and the J gene lost 8 bases, with 10 bases spanning the gap. In germline, CDR1 is LNHNV, CDR2 YYDKDF (reference sequence). The CDR3 consists of 13 residues. Here the CDR3 reads CATSRDYERGYTF. The CDR3, as DNA: TGTGCCACCAGCAGAGATTATGAAAGGGGCTACACCTTC.

The rearrangement joins TRBV13 to TRBJ1-2; D gene ambiguous. V was shortened by 4 bases and J by 6 bases, with 12 bases between the two germline ends. Looked up from germline, CDR1 is PRHDT and CDR2 is FYEKMQ (reference sequence). This CDR3 comprises 13 residues. DNA of the CDR3: TGTGCCAGCAGCTCCGGCGCAGGAGATGGCTACACCTTC. Protein: CASSSGAGDGYTF. Together with reference TRBV13 and TRBJ1-2, the CDR3 gives the full variable domain: AAGVIQSPRHLIKEKRETATLKCYPIPRHDTVYWYQQGPGQDPQFLISFYEKMQSDKGSIPDRFSAQQFSDYHSELNMSSLELGDSALYFCASSSGAGDGYTFGSGTRLTVV.

The genes are TRBV19 and TRBJ2-1, with TRBD2 as a possible D gene (6 bases). CDR1 is LNHDA and CDR2 is SQIVND in the germline V gene (reference sequence). The CDR3 is 15 amino acids. Deletions cut 8 bases from V and 0 bases from J, with 14 bases between. This CDR3 reads CASEPSVSSYNEQFF. The CDR3 DNA reads TGTGCCAGTGAGCCTAGCGTTAGCTCCTACAATGAGCAGTTCTTC.

The V call is TRBV19, the J call TRBJ1-5, with 9 bases matching TRBD1. The V gene's germline CDR1 is LNHDA and CDR2 SQIVND (reference sequence). The ends lost 8 bases at V and 0 bases at J; junction bases unmatched: 5. The CDR3 sequence is 15 residues long. CDR3 sequence: CASQWTGVSNQPQHF. Written as DNA, the CDR3 is TGTGCCAGTCAATGGACAGGGGTTAGCAATCAGCCCCAGCATTTT. Full variable domain (outside the CDR3, taken from reference TRBV19 and TRBJ1-5): DGGITQSPKYLFRKEGQNVTLSCEQNLNHDAMYWYRQDPGQGLRLIYYSQIVNDFQKGDIAEGYSVSREKKESFPLTVTSAQKNPTAFYLCASQWTGVSNQPQHFGDGTRLSIL.

This clone was observed a single time. The chain carries TRBV7-9 and TRBJ2-2; a possible D gene is TRBD1 (6 bases). This CDR3 is 16 amino acids long. Trimming removed 2 bases from V and 2 bases from J, with 12 bases in between. Germline loops: CDR1 SEHNR, CDR2 FQNEAQ (reference sequence). CDR3 region: CASSLPTGSNTGELFF. CDR3 nucleotides: TGTGCCAGCAGCTTACCCACAGGGTCAAACACCGGGGAGCTGTTTTTT.

This clone was seen only once. V usage is TRBV11-3 and J usage is TRBJ2-2, with a possible D match to TRBD2 (7 bases). CDR3 size: 19 residues. V lost 0 bases, J lost 4 bases, and 21 bases lay in between. CDR1 is SGHNT, CDR2 YENEEA, per germline. This CDR3 reads CASSLDPRRGGRGTGELFF. The DNA of the CDR3 is TGTGCCAGCAGCTTAGACCCCCGGAGGGGGGGCAGGGGCACCGGGGAGCTGTTTTTT.

This chain connects TRBV11-3 to TRBJ2-3, with TRBD1 matching 7 bases. The CDR3 sequence is 15 residues long. The J segment lost 4 bases and the V segment lost 4 bases, leaving 8 bases of the junction unmatched. Germline assignment: CDR1 SGHNT and CDR2 YENEEA. This CDR3 is CASSSEGARSDTQYF. CDR3 nucleotide sequence: TGTGCCAGCAGCTCAGAGGGGGCCAGATCAGATACGCAGTATTTT.